The present entry profiles one T cell receptor (beta chain) with its context. The antigen it recognizes is unknown. No base-level quality is on record; no much larger clone is a single base apart. Repertoires were sampled repeatedly over the course of chemoradiotherapy, so clonal expansion could be followed in the tumor microenvironment. Library construction relied on the immunoSEQ multiplex PCR assay. TCRdb holds this immuneACCESS table with in-frame rearrangements only. Some clones are missing; in checked studies, unresolved V genes explain under half, and the rest has no known cause. The sample contains 7,000 to 8,500 clones, over 75% of them found a single time. 1.9% of the sample is held by the ten biggest clonotypes. The data derive from a study of chemoradiotherapy in HPV16-positive cancers (dated by TCRdb to 2021 to 2024). Background on the whole study: Using functional T-cell assays on cells from a couple of HPV16-positive patients, the researchers defined candidate HPV-specific T-cell clones and common TCR motifs. TCR repertoires from over 80 patients with HPV-related cancers were then used to track the candidate HPV-specific TCRs and motifs. Whether T-cell immunity against the HPV oncoproteins E6 and E7 changes during chemoradiotherapy and whether survival is affected by this immunity were examined in the study. Broad study findings and their caveats: Expansion of candidate HPV-specific clones and E7-related TCR motifs was observed in the tumor microenvironment during treatment, whereas no such expansion was observed for non-HPV-specific T cells. Among HPV16-positive patients, expansion of HPV-responsive T cells during chemoradiotherapy was associated with better recurrence-free survival. The functional definition of HPV-specific T cells came from only a couple of HPV16-positive patients, and the survival association was reported for HPV16-positive patients.

CDR1 GTSNPN and CDR2 SVGIG were looked up in the germline V gene (reference sequence). The CDR3 sequence holds 14 residues, the cysteine and phenylalanine included. Just the 42-base CDR3 DNA is kept, in frame starting at base 1. V is reduced by 6 bases and J by 2 bases, leaving a spacing of 15 bases between them. The sample was taken from a patient who underwent chemoradiotherapy. The chain was built from TRBV30 and TRBJ2-3; the D gene is possibly TRBD2, with 6 bases matching. The source of this sequence is a human donor with HPV-associated anogenital cancer. CDR3 reads: CACTTGLYTDTQYF. The DNA sequence is given as TGTGCCTGCACAACGGGACTCTACACAGATACGCAGTATTTT. The variable domain in full, with residues beyond the CDR3 obtained from the reference TRBV30 and TRBJ2-3 genes, is SQTIHQWPATLVQPVGSPLSLECTVEGTSNPNLYWYRQAAGRGLQLLFYSVGIGQISSEVPQNLSASRPQDRQFILSSKKLLLSDSGFYLCACTTGLYTDTQYFGPGTRLTVL.